This TCR beta chain derives from a study of identifying expanded T cells in peripheral blood. The CDR3 spans 14 residues. The V end was cut by 3 bases, the J end by 5 bases, with 13 bases between. Germline V gene sequence: CDR1 LNHDA, CDR2 SQIVND (reference sequence). Sequencing used immunoSEQ multiplex PCR; TCRdb keeps in-frame clones, though not all of them. The data hold 100,000 or so clones, with approximately 89% observed a single time. The material sequenced was blood. This receptor was taken from a person aged 18 to 75 in good health. The chain employs TRBV19 and TRBJ2-5; D gene unclear. Written as DNA, the CDR3 is TGTGCCAGTAGTATCTCGGTAGTCGGGGAGACCCAGTACTTC. It encodes CASSISVVGETQYF.